This T cell receptor (beta chain) came from a study of human T cells and chemical hapten exposure. Study summary: Alopecia universalis, totalis or areata was present in patients who were mostly female. Notes on the study in general: There was no change with DPC sensitization in TCRs above 1 in 1000 frequency.

As for time point: pre-sensitization, week 0. Treatment specified: therapeutic diphenylcyclopropenone sensitization with weekly scalp DPC. Comment on this clonotype: Its antigen is not known.

The CDR3 is 17 residues long. V lost 2 bases to trimming and J lost 2 bases; unmatched junction nucleotides: 7. Per germline, CDR1 SGHRS and CDR2 YFSETQ. TCRdb fed the RACE reads into MiXCR, producing one record per CDR3 protein. The sample has some 330,000 distinct CDR3 sequences; about 5% are singletons. The material sequenced was whole blood, taken in connection with sensitization to the hapten diphenylcyclopropenone (DPC). J is TRBJ2-3 and V is TRBV5-1, with 11 bases identical to TRBD1. This sequence originates from a woman aged 18-30 years with alopecia areata. Some clones in this sample may be carry-over from other donors' samples. CDR3 in DNA: TGCGCCAGCAGCTTTTTTCCGGGACAGGGGGTCACAGATACGCAGTATTTT. Amino acids: CASSFFPGQGVTDTQYF. The full variable domain, completed using reference TRBV5-1 and TRBJ2-3, is KAGVTQTPRYLIKTRGQQVTLSCSPISGHRSVSWYQQTPGQGLQFLFEYFSETQRNKGNFPGRFSGRQFSNSRSEMNVSTLELGDSALYLCASSFFPGQGVTDTQYFGPGTRLTVL.